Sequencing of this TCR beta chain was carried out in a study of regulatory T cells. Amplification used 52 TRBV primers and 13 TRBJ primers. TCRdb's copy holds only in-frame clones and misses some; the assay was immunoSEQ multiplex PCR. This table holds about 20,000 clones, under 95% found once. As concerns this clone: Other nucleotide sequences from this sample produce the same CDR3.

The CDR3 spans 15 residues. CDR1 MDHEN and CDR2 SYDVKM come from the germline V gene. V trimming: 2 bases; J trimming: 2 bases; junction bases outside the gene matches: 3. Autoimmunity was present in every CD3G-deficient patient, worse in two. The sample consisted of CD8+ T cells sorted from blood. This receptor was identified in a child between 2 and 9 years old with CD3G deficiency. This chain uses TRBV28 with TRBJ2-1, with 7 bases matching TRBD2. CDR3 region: CASSLGEGPYNEQFF. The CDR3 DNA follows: TGTGCCAGCAGTTTAGGGGAGGGCCCCTACAATGAGCAGTTCTTC.